The following is a T cell receptor beta chain sequence with its context. Its antigen is currently unknown. V lost 4 bases and J lost 7, with 18 bases in between. The CDR3 is made up of 15 amino acids. Germline CDR1 SGHKS, CDR2 YYEKEE (reference sequence). These data are taken from a study of T cells in Graves' hyperthyroidism and ophthalmopathy. Used for diagnoses were clinical symptoms, serum thyroxine and TRAb, thyroid ultrasound and orbital computed tomography. Study results and caveats: Separating ophthalmopathy from stable hyperthyroidism was achieved by a 13 V-J model. Ophthalmopathy onset followed model prediction by a median roughly 6.5 months.

Amplified TCR beta CDR3 regions came from RNA transcripts. During a first-round RT-PCR of the TCR CDR3, the HTBI primer set was used. TCRdb analysed the multiplex PCR reads with MiXCR anew, one entry per CDR3 protein. Here the sample spans a few hundred thousand distinct CDR3 sequences, roughly 13% being singletons. The chain has TRBV5-5 and TRBJ1-5; D is undetermined. The sequencing input was blood. The TCR comes from a woman between 40 and 55 years old with Graves' ophthalmopathy. CDR3 DNA sequence: TGTGCCAGCAGCCACTCGTGGCAGGTGGGACAGCCCCAGCATTTT. Amino acids: CASSHSWQVGQPQHF.